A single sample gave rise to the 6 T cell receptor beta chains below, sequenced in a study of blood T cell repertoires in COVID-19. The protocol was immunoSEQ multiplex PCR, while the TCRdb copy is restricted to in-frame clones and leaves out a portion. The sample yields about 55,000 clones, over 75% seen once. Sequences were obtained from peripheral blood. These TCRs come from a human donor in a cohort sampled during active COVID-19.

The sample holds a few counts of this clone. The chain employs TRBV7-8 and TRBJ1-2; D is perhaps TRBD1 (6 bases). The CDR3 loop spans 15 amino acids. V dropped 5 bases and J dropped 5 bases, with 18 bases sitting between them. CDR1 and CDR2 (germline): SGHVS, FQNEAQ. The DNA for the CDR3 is TGTGCCAGCAGCATCGCGGGGGCGCAGGGGTATGGCTACACCTTC. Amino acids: CASSIAGAQGYGYTF.

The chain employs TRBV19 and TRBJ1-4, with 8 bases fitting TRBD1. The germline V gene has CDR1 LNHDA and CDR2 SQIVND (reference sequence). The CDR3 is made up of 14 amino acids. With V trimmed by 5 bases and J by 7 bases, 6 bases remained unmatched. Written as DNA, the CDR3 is TGTGCCAGTAGTGGGACAGGCGGCGGTGAAAAACTGTTTTTT. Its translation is CASSGTGGGEKLFF.

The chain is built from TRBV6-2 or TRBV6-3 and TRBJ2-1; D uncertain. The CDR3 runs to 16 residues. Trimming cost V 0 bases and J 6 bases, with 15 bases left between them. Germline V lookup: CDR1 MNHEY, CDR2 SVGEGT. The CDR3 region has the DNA TGTGCCAGCAGTTACTCGATAACGATACTACTCAATGAGCAGTTCTTC. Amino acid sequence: CASSYSITILLNEQFF.

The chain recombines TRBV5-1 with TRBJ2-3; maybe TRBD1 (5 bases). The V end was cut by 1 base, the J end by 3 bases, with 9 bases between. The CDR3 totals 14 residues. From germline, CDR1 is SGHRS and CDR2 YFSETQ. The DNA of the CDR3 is TGCGCCAGCAGCTTGATGGGGCTTACAGATACGCAGTATTTT. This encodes CASSLMGLTDTQYF.

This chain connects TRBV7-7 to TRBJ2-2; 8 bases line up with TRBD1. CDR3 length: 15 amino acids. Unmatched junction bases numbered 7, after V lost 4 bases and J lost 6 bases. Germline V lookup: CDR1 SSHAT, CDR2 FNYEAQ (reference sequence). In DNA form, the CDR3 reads TGTGCCAGCAGCTCCAGCTCAGGGGGCCCCGGGGAGCTGTTTTTT. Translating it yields CASSSSSGGPGELFF.

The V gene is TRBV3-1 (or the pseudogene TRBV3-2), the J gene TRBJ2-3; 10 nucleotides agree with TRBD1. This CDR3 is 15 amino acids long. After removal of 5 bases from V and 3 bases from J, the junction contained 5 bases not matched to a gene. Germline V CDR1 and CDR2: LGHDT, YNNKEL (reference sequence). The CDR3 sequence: CASSRDRGETDTQYF. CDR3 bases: TGTGCCAGCAGCAGGGACAGGGGAGAAACAGATACGCAGTATTTT.